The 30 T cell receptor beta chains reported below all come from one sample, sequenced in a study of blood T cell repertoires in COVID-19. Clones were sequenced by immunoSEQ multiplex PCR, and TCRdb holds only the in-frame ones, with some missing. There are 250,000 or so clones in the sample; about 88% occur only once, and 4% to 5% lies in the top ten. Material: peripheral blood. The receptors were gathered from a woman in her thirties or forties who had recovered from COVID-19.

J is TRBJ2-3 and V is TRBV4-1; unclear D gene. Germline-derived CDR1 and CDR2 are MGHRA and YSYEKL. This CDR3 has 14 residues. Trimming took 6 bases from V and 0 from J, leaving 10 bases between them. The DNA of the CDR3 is TGCGCCAGCAGTGAAGAAACTAGCACAGATACGCAGTATTTT. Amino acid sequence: CASSEETSTDTQYF.

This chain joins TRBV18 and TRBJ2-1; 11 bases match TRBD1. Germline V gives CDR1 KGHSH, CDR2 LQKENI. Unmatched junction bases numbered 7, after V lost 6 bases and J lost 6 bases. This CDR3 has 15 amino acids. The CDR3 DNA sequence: TGTGCCAGCTCTGATGGACAGGGGGCGGTCAATGAGCAGTTCTTC. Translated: CASSDGQGAVNEQFF.

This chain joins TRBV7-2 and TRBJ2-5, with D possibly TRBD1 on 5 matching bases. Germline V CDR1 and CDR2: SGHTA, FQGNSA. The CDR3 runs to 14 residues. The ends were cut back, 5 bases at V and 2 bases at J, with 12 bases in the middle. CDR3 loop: CASSRMDKQETQYF. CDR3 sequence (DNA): TGTGCCAGCAGCCGGATGGACAAGCAAGAGACCCAGTACTTC. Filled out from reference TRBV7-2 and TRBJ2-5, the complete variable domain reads GAGVSQSPSNKVTEKGKDVELRCDPISGHTALYWYRQSLGQGLEFLIYFQGNSAPDKSGLPSDRFSAERTGGSVSTLTIQRTQQEDSAVYLCASSRMDKQETQYFGPGTRLLVL.

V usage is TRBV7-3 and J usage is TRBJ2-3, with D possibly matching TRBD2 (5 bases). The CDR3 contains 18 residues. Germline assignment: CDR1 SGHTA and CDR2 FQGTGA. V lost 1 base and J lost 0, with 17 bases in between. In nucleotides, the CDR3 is TGTGCCAGCAGCTTAAATGGCCCAGCGGTTACTAGCACAGATACGCAGTATTTT. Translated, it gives CASSLNGPAVTSTDTQYF.

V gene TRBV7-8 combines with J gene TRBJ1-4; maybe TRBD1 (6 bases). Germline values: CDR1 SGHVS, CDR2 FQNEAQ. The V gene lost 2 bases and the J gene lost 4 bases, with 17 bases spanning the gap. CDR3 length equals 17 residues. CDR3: CASSLQAKGQINEKLFF. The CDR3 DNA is TGTGCCAGCAGCTTACAAGCTAAAGGACAGATTAATGAAAAACTGTTTTTT.

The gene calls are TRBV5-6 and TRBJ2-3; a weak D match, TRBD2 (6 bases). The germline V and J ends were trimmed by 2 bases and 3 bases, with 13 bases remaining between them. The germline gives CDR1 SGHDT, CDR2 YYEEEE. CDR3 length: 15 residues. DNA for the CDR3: TGTGCCAGCAGCTTCGGAGGGATGGTGACAGATACGCAGTATTTT. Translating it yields CASSFGGMVTDTQYF.

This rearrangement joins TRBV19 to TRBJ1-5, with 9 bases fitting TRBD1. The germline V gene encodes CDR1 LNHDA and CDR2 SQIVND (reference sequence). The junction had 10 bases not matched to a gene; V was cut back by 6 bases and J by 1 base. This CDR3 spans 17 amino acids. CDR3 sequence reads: CASSMGQGGRSNQPQHF. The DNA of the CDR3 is TGTGCCAGTAGCATGGGACAGGGAGGTCGGAGCAATCAGCCCCAGCATTTT.

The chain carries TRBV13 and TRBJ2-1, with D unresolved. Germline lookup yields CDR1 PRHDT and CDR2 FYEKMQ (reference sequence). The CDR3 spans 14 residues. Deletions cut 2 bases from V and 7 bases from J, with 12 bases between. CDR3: CASSLLGFRNEQFF. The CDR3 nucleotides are TGTGCCAGCAGCTTACTAGGTTTTAGGAATGAGCAGTTCTTC.

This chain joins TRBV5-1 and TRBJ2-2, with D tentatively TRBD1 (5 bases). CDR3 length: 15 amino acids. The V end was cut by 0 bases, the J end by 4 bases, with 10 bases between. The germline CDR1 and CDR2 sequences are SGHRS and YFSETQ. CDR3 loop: CASSLAGHSTGELFF. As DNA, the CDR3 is TGCGCCAGCAGCTTGGCAGGACATAGCACCGGGGAGCTGTTTTTT.

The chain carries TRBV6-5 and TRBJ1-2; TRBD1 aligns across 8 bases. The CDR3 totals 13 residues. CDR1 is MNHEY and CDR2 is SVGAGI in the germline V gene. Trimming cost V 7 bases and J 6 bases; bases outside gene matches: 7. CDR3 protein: CASNSDRVDGYTF. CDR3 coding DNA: TGTGCCAGCAACTCGGACAGGGTGGATGGCTACACCTTC.

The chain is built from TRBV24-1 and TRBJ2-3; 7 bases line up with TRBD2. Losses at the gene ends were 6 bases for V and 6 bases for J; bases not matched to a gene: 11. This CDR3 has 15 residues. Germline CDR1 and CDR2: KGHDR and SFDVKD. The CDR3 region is CATSLGRTLPDTQYF. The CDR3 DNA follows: TGTGCCACCAGTCTCGGGAGGACCCTTCCCGATACGCAGTATTTT.

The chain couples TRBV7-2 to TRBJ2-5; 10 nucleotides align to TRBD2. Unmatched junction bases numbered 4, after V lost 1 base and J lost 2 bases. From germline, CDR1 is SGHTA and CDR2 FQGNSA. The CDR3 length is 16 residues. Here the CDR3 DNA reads TGTGCCAGCAGCTTAGAGAGCGGGGGGGTTCAAGAGACCCAGTACTTC. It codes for CASSLESGGVQETQYF.

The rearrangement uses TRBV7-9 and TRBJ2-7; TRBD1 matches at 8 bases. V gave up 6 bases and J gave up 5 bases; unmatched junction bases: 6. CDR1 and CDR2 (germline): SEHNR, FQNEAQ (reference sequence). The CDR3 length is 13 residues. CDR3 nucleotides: TGTGCCAGCAGTATGACAGGGGTCCACGAGCAGTACGTC. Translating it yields CASSMTGVHEQYV.

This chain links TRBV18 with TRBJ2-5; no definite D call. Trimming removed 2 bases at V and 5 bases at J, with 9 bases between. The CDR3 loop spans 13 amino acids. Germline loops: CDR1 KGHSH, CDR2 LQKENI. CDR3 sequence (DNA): TGTGCCAGCTCACCAACTCGTTCCGAGACCCAGTACTTC. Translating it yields CASSPTRSETQYF.

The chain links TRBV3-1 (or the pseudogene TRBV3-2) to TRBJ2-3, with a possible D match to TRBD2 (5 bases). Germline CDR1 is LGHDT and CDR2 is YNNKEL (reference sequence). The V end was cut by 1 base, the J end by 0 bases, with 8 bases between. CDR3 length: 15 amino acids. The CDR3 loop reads CASSQGTASTDTQYF. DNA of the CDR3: TGTGCCAGCAGCCAAGGGACTGCTAGCACAGATACGCAGTATTTT.

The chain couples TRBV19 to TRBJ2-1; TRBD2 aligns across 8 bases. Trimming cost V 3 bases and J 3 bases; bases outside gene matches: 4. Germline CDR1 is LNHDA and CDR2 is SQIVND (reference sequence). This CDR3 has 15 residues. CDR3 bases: TGTGCCAGTAGTATGCTAGCGGGCGGCTACAATGAGCAGTTCTTC. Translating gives CASSMLAGGYNEQFF.

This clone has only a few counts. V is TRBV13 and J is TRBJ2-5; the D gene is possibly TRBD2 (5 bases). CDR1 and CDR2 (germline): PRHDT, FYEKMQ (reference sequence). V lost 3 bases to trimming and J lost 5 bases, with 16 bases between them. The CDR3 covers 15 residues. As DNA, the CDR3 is TGTGCCAGCAGCTTTAGTGGGAGTATGGGGGAGACCCAGTACTTC. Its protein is CASSFSGSMGETQYF.

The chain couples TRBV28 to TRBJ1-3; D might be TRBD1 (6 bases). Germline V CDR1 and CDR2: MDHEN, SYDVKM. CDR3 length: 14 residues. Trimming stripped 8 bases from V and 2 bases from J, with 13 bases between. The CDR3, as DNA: TGTGCCAGCCATGACAGGTTTACTGGAAACACCATATATTTT. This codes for CASHDRFTGNTIYF.

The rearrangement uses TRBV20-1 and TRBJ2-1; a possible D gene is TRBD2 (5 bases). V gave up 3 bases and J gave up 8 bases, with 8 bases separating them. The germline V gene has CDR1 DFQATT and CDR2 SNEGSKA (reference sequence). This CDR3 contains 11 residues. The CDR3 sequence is CSASSGDEQFF. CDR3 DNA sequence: TGCAGTGCTAGTTCCGGGGATGAGCAGTTCTTC.

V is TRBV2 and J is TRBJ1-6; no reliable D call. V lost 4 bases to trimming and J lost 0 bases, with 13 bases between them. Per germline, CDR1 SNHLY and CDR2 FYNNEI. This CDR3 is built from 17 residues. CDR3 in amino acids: CASSVRSDFSYNSPLHF. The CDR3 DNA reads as TGTGCCAGCAGTGTGAGGAGTGACTTCTCCTATAATTCACCCCTCCACTTT.

CDR3 protein: CASSRQDYEQYF. CDR3 coding DNA: TGTGCCAGCTCCAGGCAAGACTACGAGCAGTACTTC. V and J are TRBV11-2 and TRBJ2-7; D call uncertain. There are 12 residues in the CDR3. Trimming stripped 8 bases from V and 3 bases from J, with 11 bases between. The V gene's germline CDR1 is SGHAT and CDR2 FQNNGV.

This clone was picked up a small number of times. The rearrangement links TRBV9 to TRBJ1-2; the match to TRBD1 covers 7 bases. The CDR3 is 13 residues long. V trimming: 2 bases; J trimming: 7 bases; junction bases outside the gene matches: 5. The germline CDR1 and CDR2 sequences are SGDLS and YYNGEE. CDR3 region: CASSVGTASGYTF. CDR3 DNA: TGTGCCAGCAGCGTGGGGACAGCCAGTGGCTACACCTTC.

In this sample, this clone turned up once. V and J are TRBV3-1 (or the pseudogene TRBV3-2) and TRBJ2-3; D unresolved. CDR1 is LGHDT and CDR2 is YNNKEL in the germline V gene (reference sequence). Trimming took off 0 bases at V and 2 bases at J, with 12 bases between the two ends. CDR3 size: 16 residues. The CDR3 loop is CASSQDRAYLTDTQYF. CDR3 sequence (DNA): TGTGCCAGCAGCCAAGATAGAGCCTATCTCACAGATACGCAGTATTTT.

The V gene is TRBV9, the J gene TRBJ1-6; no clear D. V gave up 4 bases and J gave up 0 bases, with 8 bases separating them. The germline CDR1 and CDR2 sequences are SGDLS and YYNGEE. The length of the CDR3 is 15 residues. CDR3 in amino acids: CASSLTSSYNSPLHF. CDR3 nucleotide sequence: TGTGCCAGCAGCCTTACTAGCTCCTATAATTCACCCCTCCACTTT.

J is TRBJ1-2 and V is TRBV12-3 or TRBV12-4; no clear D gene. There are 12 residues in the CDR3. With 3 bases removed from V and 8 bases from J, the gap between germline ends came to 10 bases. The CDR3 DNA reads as TGTGCCAGCAGTTTGTCGCCTACGGGCTACACCTTC. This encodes CASSLSPTGYTF.

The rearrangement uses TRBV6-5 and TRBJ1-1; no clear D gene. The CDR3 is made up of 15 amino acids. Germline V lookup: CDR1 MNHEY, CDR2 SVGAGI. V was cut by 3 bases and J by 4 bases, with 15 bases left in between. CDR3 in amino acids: CASSYGRAWGTEAFF. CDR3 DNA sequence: TGTGCCAGCAGTTATGGGAGGGCTTGGGGCACTGAAGCTTTCTTT.

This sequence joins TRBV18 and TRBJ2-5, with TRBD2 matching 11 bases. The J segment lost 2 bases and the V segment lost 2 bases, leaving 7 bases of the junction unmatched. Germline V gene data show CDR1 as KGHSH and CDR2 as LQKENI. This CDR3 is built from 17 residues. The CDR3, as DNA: TGTGCCAGCTCACCATCGTCTAGCGGGGGGCTTCAAGAGACCCAGTACTTC. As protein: CASSPSSSGGLQETQYF.

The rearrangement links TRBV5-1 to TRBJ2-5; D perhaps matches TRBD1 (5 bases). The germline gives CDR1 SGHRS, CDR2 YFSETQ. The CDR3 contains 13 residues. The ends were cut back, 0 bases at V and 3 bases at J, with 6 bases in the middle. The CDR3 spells CASSLGREETQYF. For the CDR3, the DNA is TGCGCCAGCAGCTTGGGCAGGGAAGAGACCCAGTACTTC. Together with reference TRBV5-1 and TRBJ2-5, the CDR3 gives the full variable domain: KAGVTQTPRYLIKTRGQQVTLSCSPISGHRSVSWYQQTPGQGLQFLFEYFSETQRNKGNFPGRFSGRQFSNSRSEMNVSTLELGDSALYLCASSLGREETQYFGPGTRLLVL.

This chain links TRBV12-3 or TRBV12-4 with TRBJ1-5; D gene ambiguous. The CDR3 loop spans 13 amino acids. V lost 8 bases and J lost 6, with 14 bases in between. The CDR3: CASAGSGSQPQHF. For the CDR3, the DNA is TGTGCCAGCGCGGGGTCCGGTAGTCAGCCCCAGCATTTT.

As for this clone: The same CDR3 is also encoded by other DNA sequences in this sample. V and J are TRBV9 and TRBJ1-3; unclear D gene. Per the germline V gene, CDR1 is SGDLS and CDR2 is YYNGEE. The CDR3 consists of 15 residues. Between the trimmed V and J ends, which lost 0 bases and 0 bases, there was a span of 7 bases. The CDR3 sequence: CASSVGSVSGNTIYF. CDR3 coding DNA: TGTGCCAGCAGCGTAGGTTCCGTCTCTGGAAACACCATATATTTT.